The clone carrying this T cell receptor beta chain was picked up many times. Its antigen is still unknown. This specimen belongs to a study of molecular identifiers for immune sequencing clone quantification. As previously described, bulk TCR libraries were made using listed TCR primers. Using its own MiXCR run on the PCR reads, TCRdb lists one record per CDR3 protein. The table lists under 600,000 distinct CDR3 sequences, roughly 25% of them singletons, with 0.7% to 0.9% in the top ten. Whole-study results and caveats: Whereas clones above 20 RNA copies held under 1% of naive-cell molecules, they held over 98% of effector molecules. Identical TCR molecules sharing a barcode could underestimate highly expanded clone sizes.

CDR3 size: 14 residues. Germline V gene sequence: CDR1 SNHLY, CDR2 FYNNEI. V trimming: 6 bases; J trimming: 6 bases; junction bases outside the gene matches: 5. Naive CD8 T cell sorting was performed on the CD8+CD4-CCR7+CD45RA+ phenotype. The chain uses TRBV2 and TRBJ1-5, with 10 bases aligning to TRBD1. The sequence was collected from a human donor in good health. Some libraries in this study had Jurkat cell RNA spiked in. The sample was naive CD8+ T cells from blood, with Jurkat cell RNA spiked in. Subset of the sample: FACS-sorted CD8+CD4-CCR7+CD45RA+ naive T cells. The CDR3 sequence is CASRTGQGSQPQHF. The CDR3 nucleotides are TGTGCCAGCAGGACGGGACAGGGGAGTCAGCCCCAGCATTTT.